This entry describes one TCR beta chain. Its antigen is unknown. In preparing the TRB cDNA libraries, 5' RACE with UMI labels was used. TCRdb reprocessed the 5' RACE reads, keeping one entry per CDR3 protein, no DNA. This sample's table has around 63,000 distinct CDR3 sequences. Naive cells were sorted as CD45RO-, CCR7+, CD27+ and CD95-. The data stem from a study of CXCR3-negative and CXCR3-positive naive CD8 T cells. Germline CDR1 reads SGHTA; CDR2 reads FQGTGA. The CDR3 is made up of 15 amino acids. Study results and limitations: Naive CXCR3-negative cells resembled naive CXCR3-positive cells in TRBV-TRBJ usage; memory cells differed. Naive subsets were similarly diverse, while memory CD8+ repertoires were much less diverse. Naive subsets had comparable surface CD5, so TRB CDR3 properties gauged TCR strength. The study found more hydrophobic TRB CDR3s in CXCR3-positive naive cells than in CXCR3-negative naive cells.

The chain has TRBV7-3 and TRBJ1-1. Sample: naive CXCR3+ CD8+ T cells from blood. Subset reported: CD45RO-CCR7+CD27+CD95- naive CD8+ T cells expressing CXCR3 (TNR3+). This TCR derives from a human donor in good health. Some clones in this sample may be carry-over from other donors' samples. The CDR3 protein is CASSLIRLPNTEAFF.